This T cell receptor (beta chain) emerged from a study of control samples from healthy donors and cancer patients. CDR3 length: 16 residues. V was shortened by 2 bases and J by 1 base, with 13 bases between the two germline ends. Per germline, CDR1 KGHSH and CDR2 LQKENI. The data were produced by immunoSEQ multiplex PCR, yet TCRdb's version contains in-frame clones alone and is incomplete. Altogether about 88,000 clones are present, about 92% being singletons, with the ten largest covering 8%. This clonotype was obtained from a man younger than 35 in good health. The gene calls are TRBV18 and TRBJ2-3, with D possibly matching TRBD2 (5 bases). Sequencing was carried out using blood. CDR3 bases: TGTGCCAGCTCACCATGGGCGGACTCCGGCACAGATACGCAGTATTTT. This encodes CASSPWADSGTDTQYF.